This T cell receptor (beta chain) was documented in a study of OX40 agonist ivuxolimab in advanced cancers. In the study overall: Patients treated during dose escalation were battling hepatocellular carcinoma, melanoma, renal cell or head and neck cancer. In three patients, partial responses were observed, one with hepatocellular carcinoma and two with cutaneous melanoma. Broader study findings: Undetermined was the antigen specificity of the expanded peripheral T cells. CD8+ T cells (on average) carried more expanded clones than CD4+ T cells.

As to this clone: Its antigen is undetermined.

TCRdb's copy holds only in-frame clones and misses some; the assay was immunoSEQ multiplex PCR. This sample has fewer than 40,000 clones, with over 60% found just once. Germline V lookup: CDR1 LNHDA, CDR2 SQIVND (reference sequence). The CDR3 runs to 13 residues. V was pared by 5 bases and J by 11 bases, with 16 bases between. The receptor was derived from an adult with an advanced solid tumor such as melanoma, head and neck, liver or kidney cancer. Sequencing used CD4+ or CD8+ T cells sorted from blood, obtained in a trial of the OX40 agonist ivuxolimab. The chain is built from TRBV19 and TRBJ1-5, with D possibly matching TRBD1 (5 bases). The CDR3 is CASSPRDVGAQHF. The CDR3 DNA reads TGTGCCAGTAGTCCGCGGGACGTTGGAGCCCAGCATTTT. Full variable domain (missing parts from reference TRBV19 and TRBJ1-5): DGGITQSPKYLFRKEGQNVTLSCEQNLNHDAMYWYRQDPGQGLRLIYYSQIVNDFQKGDIAEGYSVSREKKESFPLTVTSAQKNPTAFYLCASSPRDVGAQHFGDGTRLSIL.